These 6 T cell receptor beta chains came from one sample sequenced in a study of blood T cell repertoires in COVID-19. TCRdb keeps only in-frame clones here, not all; method: immunoSEQ multiplex PCR. Of approximately 94,000 clones in the sample, around 80% were seen once. The sequencing input was peripheral blood. All receptors derive from a human donor in a cohort sampled during active COVID-19.

This sequence joins TRBV10-3 and TRBJ2-3; tentatively, D is TRBD2 (5 bases). The CDR3 sequence is 17 residues long. From germline, CDR1 is ENHRY and CDR2 SYGVKD. V was cut by 0 bases and J by 2 bases, with 15 bases left in between. The CDR3 spells CAISESALGGFTDTQYF. The CDR3 DNA sequence: TGTGCCATCAGTGAGTCGGCTCTAGGCGGGTTCACAGATACGCAGTATTTT.

The V call is TRBV24-1, the J call TRBJ2-1; 14 nucleotides agree with TRBD2. Germline trimming cut 9 bases from V and 0 bases from J; bases unmatched to any gene: 6. Germline V CDR1 and CDR2: KGHDR, SFDVKD. CDR3 size: 17 residues. As DNA, the CDR3 is TGTGCCACCGCGGGACTAGCGGGAGTTGCCTCCTACAATGAGCAGTTCTTC. It translates to CATAGLAGVASYNEQFF.

The V call is TRBV6-1, the J call TRBJ1-3; 9 nucleotides line up with TRBD1. Trimming took 4 bases from V and 0 from J; bases not matched to a gene: 13. Germline V gives CDR1 MNHNS, CDR2 SASEGT. CDR3 size: 19 residues. The CDR3 reads CASSVRGGQGVSSGNTIYF. The DNA for the CDR3 is TGTGCCAGCAGTGTCAGAGGGGGACAGGGTGTCTCCTCTGGAAACACCATATATTTT.

V gene TRBV5-1 combines with J gene TRBJ1-2; tentatively, D is TRBD1 (6 bases). Trimming stripped 0 bases from V and 6 bases from J, with 18 bases between. This CDR3 region has 16 residues. The germline V gene encodes CDR1 SGHRS and CDR2 YFSETQ. DNA for the CDR3: TGCGCCAGCAGCTTGGAGGGCAGGGGAGAAGAGGATGGCTACACCTTC. Translating gives CASSLEGRGEEDGYTF.

This chain connects TRBV6-5 to TRBJ2-5; D is possibly TRBD1 (6 bases). Trimming left V 3 bases short and J 4 bases short, with 12 bases between. From germline, CDR1 is MNHEY and CDR2 SVGAGI. The CDR3 length is 14 residues. The CDR3 region is CASSYAGARETQYF. The CDR3 DNA reads as TGTGCCAGCAGTTATGCAGGGGCGCGAGAGACCCAGTACTTC.

The chain is built from TRBV28 and TRBJ2-1; TRBD2 matches 8 bases. The germline V gene has CDR1 MDHEN and CDR2 SYDVKM. CDR3 size: 14 residues. Germline trimming cut 5 bases from V and 7 bases from J; bases unmatched to any gene: 7. The CDR3 sequence: CASSTGTRRNEQFF. The CDR3 DNA follows: TGTGCCAGCAGTACCGGGACTAGGAGGAATGAGCAGTTCTTC.